This entry lists 32 T cell receptor beta chains sequenced from one sample in a study of T cell repertoires in cytomegalovirus infection. TCRdb re-analysed the reads in MiXCR, keeping a single row per CDR3 protein. The table includes about 890,000 distinct CDR3 sequences, roughly 31% detected once. No antigen has been assigned to these receptors. Sequenced here: cultured CD8+ T cells from PBMCs, sampled from culture after CMV antigen stimulation. The source is a human donor in good health (CMV status not recorded). Some clones in this sample may be carry-over from other donors' samples.

This rearrangement joins TRBV24-1 to TRBJ2-1; 8 bases fit TRBD1. Losses at the gene ends were 7 bases for V and 3 bases for J; bases not matched to a gene: 4. The CDR3 is made up of 14 amino acids. Germline values: CDR1 KGHDR, CDR2 SFDVKD. The CDR3 region has the DNA TGTGCCACCAGCTCCGGACAGGGCTACAATGAGCAGTTCTTC. It translates to CATSSGQGYNEQFF.

This rearrangement joins TRBV12-3 or TRBV12-4 to TRBJ2-1, with 9 nucleotides matching TRBD2. The V gene end was trimmed by 6 bases and the J gene end by 5 bases; junction bases not matched to a gene: 2. The CDR3 extends over 13 amino acids. As DNA, the CDR3 is TGTGCCAGCAGGGTAGCGGGGGACAATGAGCAGTTCTTC. Translating it yields CASRVAGDNEQFF.

The V gene is TRBV12-3 or TRBV12-4, the J gene TRBJ1-3; 12 nucleotides agree with TRBD1. The CDR3 is 14 residues long. The CDR3: CVSWDRGLGNTIYF. DNA of the CDR3: TGTGTCAGTTGGGACAGGGGGCTGGGAAACACCATATATTTT.

The chain is built from TRBV7-9 and TRBJ2-7; weak D call: TRBD1 (6 bases). Germline V lookup: CDR1 SEHNR, CDR2 FQNEAQ (reference sequence). The V end was cut by 7 bases, the J end by 6 bases, with 16 bases between. CDR3 size: 13 residues. This chain's CDR3 is CASTSPGQLEQYF. The CDR3 DNA follows: TGTGCCAGCACCTCACCAGGACAGCTCGAGCAGTACTTC.

This rearrangement joins TRBV5-5 to TRBJ1-3; D uncertain. Trimming left V 4 bases short and J 3 bases short, with 20 bases between. The V gene's germline CDR1 is SGHKS and CDR2 YYEKEE (reference sequence). This CDR3 spans 17 amino acids. The chain's CDR3 is CASSSPLVGKSGNTIYF. The CDR3 DNA follows: TGTGCCAGCAGCAGCCCGTTGGTGGGAAAGAGTGGAAACACCATATATTTT.

This chain uses TRBV29-1 with TRBJ1-5, with D perhaps TRBD1 (5 bases). The CDR3 covers 13 residues. V dropped 3 bases and J dropped 3 bases, with 9 bases sitting between them. From germline, CDR1 is SQVTM and CDR2 ANQGSEA. The CDR3 nucleotides are TGCAGCGTTGATCAGGGAATCAATCAGCCCCAGCATTTT. Protein sequence: CSVDQGINQPQHF.

J is TRBJ2-1 and V is TRBV12-3 or TRBV12-4; 9 nucleotides match TRBD2. Unmatched junction bases numbered 12, after V lost 7 bases and J lost 2 bases. CDR3 length: 17 amino acids. The CDR3 DNA is TGTGCCAGCACCCCCTACGGGAGCGGGGGGCCCTACAATGAGCAGTTCTTC. Translated: CASTPYGSGGPYNEQFF.

V is TRBV7-8 and J is TRBJ2-5, with 16 positions matching TRBD2. CDR1 is SGHVS and CDR2 is FQNEAQ in the germline V gene. V lost 7 bases to trimming and J lost 5 bases; unmatched junction nucleotides: 4. This CDR3 spans 15 amino acids. The chain's CDR3 is CASKGTSGGGETQYF. CDR3 sequence (DNA): TGTGCCAGCAAGGGGACTAGCGGGGGGGGGGAGACCCAGTACTTC.

The chain links TRBV15 to TRBJ2-5, with D uncertain. Germline loops: CDR1 LNHNV, CDR2 YYDKDF (reference sequence). V was pared by 0 bases and J by 5 bases, with 13 bases between. The CDR3 is 15 residues long. The CDR3 spells CATSRDGAGLETQYF. Written as DNA, the CDR3 is TGTGCCACCAGCAGAGACGGCGCTGGCTTGGAGACCCAGTACTTC.

The chain links TRBV6-8 to TRBJ2-3, with D perhaps TRBD1 (6 bases). Germline lookup yields CDR1 MNHGY and CDR2 SAAAGT. The CDR3 runs to 15 residues. V shed 6 bases and J shed 0 bases, with 13 bases lying between them. CDR3 coding DNA: TGTGCCAGCAGCCGACAGGAGCCTAGCACAGATACGCAGTATTTT. As protein: CASSRQEPSTDTQYF.

The J gene is TRBJ2-5, the V gene TRBV6-1, with 9 bases identical to TRBD1. Germline CDR1 MNHNS, CDR2 SASEGT. The CDR3 is 17 amino acids. With 3 bases clipped from V and 3 bases from J, the junction kept 11 bases outside the gene matches. The CDR3 bases are TGTGCCAGCAGTGAGCTACGCCGGGACAGGGAAAAAGAGACCCAGTACTTC. Translating gives CASSELRRDREKETQYF.

The V call is TRBV4-3, the J call TRBJ2-1; 8 bases are a match to TRBD2. The CDR3 is made up of 17 amino acids. The junction had 16 bases not matched to a gene; V was cut back by 2 bases and J by 10 bases. Germline CDR1 is LGHNA and CDR2 is YSLEER. The CDR3 DNA follows: TGCGCCAGCAGCCAATACGAACCGGGACTAGTGTCATCAGAGCAGTTCTTC. Amino acid sequence: CASSQYEPGLVSSEQFF.

This clonotype has only a few counts. This sequence joins TRBV4-1 and TRBJ2-2; 9 bases align to TRBD1. Germline V gene lookup returns CDR1 MGHRA and CDR2 YSYEKL. The CDR3 has 16 residues. V lost 4 bases to trimming and J lost 5 bases; unmatched junction nucleotides: 8. CDR3 sequence reads: CASSPLPGQGTGELFF. The CDR3 DNA follows: TGCGCCAGCAGCCCCTTACCGGGACAGGGTACCGGGGAGCTGTTTTTT.

This clonotype was seen a few times. This chain connects TRBV12-3 or TRBV12-4 to TRBJ1-2; D remains unclear. Trimming took 0 bases from V and 0 from J, leaving 5 bases between them. The CDR3 has 14 amino acids. CDR3 DNA sequence: TGTGCCAGCAGTTTAGCAGCATCTAACTATGGCTACACCTTC. As protein: CASSLAASNYGYTF.

This chain joins TRBV25-1 and TRBJ1-2, with D possibly being TRBD1 (6 bases). V was trimmed by 3 bases and J by 5 bases, leaving 13 bases between them. The CDR3 loop spans 14 amino acids. Germline-derived CDR1 and CDR2 are MGHDK and SYGVNS. The CDR3 region is CASSDGAGAYGYTF. CDR3 DNA: TGTGCCAGCAGTGATGGGGCAGGGGCATATGGCTACACCTTC.

This chain uses TRBV2 with TRBJ2-7; D is ambiguous. V was shortened by 4 bases and J by 3 bases, with 4 bases between the two germline ends. CDR3 length: 11 amino acids. From germline, CDR1 is SNHLY and CDR2 FYNNEI. The DNA for the CDR3 is TGTGCCAGCAGTGTATTCTACGAGCAGTACTTC. It encodes CASSVFYEQYF.

This sequence joins TRBV6-2 or TRBV6-3 and TRBJ2-1; 7 bases line up with TRBD2. This CDR3 is 12 amino acids long. The germline gives CDR1 MNHEY, CDR2 SVGEGT. The ends lost 2 bases at V and 8 bases at J; junction bases unmatched: 0. CDR3 amino acids: CASSYLADEQFF. The CDR3, as DNA: TGTGCCAGCAGTTACCTAGCGGATGAGCAGTTCTTC.

This clonotype was observed a few times. The chain recombines TRBV7-6 with TRBJ2-2; D is undetermined. Per the germline V gene, CDR1 is SGHVS and CDR2 is FNYEAQ. The CDR3 extends over 15 amino acids. Trimming cost V 5 bases and J 1 base, with 11 bases left between them. The CDR3 loop reads CASSLIWGNTGELFF. For the CDR3, the DNA is TGTGCCAGCAGCCTTATTTGGGGGAACACCGGGGAGCTGTTTTTT. The full variable domain, in which reference TRBV7-6 and TRBJ2-2 provide the parts outside the CDR3, is GAGVSQSPRYKVTKRGQDVALRCDPISGHVSLYWYRQALGQGPEFLTYFNYEAQQDKSGLPNDRFSAERPEGSISTLTIQRTEQRDSAMYRCASSLIWGNTGELFFGEGSRLTVL.

The genes are TRBV9 and TRBJ1-5; no clear D. Per germline, CDR1 SGDLS and CDR2 YYNGEE. Trimming took 3 bases from V and 3 from J, leaving 13 bases between them. The CDR3 has 15 residues. DNA of the CDR3: TGTGCCAGCAGCGCGACCGGTTCCTACAATCAGCCCCAGCATTTT. This translates into CASSATGSYNQPQHF.

The chain recombines TRBV29-1 with TRBJ1-2, with a tentative D call TRBD1 (5 bases). Germline V gene lookup returns CDR1 SQVTM and CDR2 ANQGSEA. V was shortened by 5 bases and J by 3 bases, with 13 bases between the two germline ends. This CDR3 is 13 amino acids long. The CDR3 coding sequence is TGCAGCGTTCCAGAAACAGGCTACTATGGCTACACCTTC. Protein: CSVPETGYYGYTF.

The genes are TRBV7-6 and TRBJ2-2; D is uncertain. CDR3 length equals 16 residues. In germline, CDR1 is SGHVS, CDR2 FNYEAQ. V gave up 5 bases and J gave up 3 bases, with 16 bases separating them. CDR3 loop: CASSPVGPQDTGELFF. CDR3 bases: TGTGCCAGCAGCCCAGTGGGCCCGCAGGACACCGGGGAGCTGTTTTTT.

V gene TRBV11-2 combines with J gene TRBJ2-1; D possibly corresponds to TRBD1 (6 bases). The CDR3 has 14 residues. CDR1 and CDR2 (germline): SGHAT, FQNNGV. Trimming took 7 bases from V and 5 from J, leaving 15 bases between them. CDR3 in DNA: TGTGCCAGCACCGTACAGGGTTCGCACAATGAGCAGTTCTTC. It codes for CASTVQGSHNEQFF.

V is TRBV7-8 and J is TRBJ2-1; D possibly matches TRBD1 or TRBD2 (6 bases each). The CDR3 loop spans 15 amino acids. Germline assignment: CDR1 SGHVS and CDR2 FQNEAQ. V gave up 1 base and J gave up 9 bases, with 16 bases separating them. The CDR3 here is CASSLDGGRPGEQFF. The CDR3 nucleotides are TGTGCCAGCAGCTTAGACGGGGGCCGTCCCGGTGAGCAGTTCTTC.

The gene calls are TRBV2 and TRBJ1-1; 7 bases align to TRBD1. The CDR3 runs to 13 residues. Germline values: CDR1 SNHLY, CDR2 FYNNEI. The ends lost 10 bases at V and 3 bases at J; junction bases unmatched: 8. The CDR3 sequence is CANPTGLDTEAFF. The CDR3 DNA sequence: TGTGCCAACCCGACAGGGCTGGACACTGAAGCTTTCTTT.

There are many counts of this clonotype. The CDR3 region has the DNA TGTGCCAGCAGCTTGGACGCCAATAGCAATCAGCCCCAGCATTTT. It translates to CASSLDANSNQPQHF. The chain has TRBV7-2 and TRBJ1-5; D not resolved. Deletions cut 3 bases from V and 0 bases from J, with 9 bases between. Germline lookup yields CDR1 SGHTA and CDR2 FQGNSA. The CDR3 spans 15 residues.

This clonotype showed up just a few times. The genes are TRBV19 and TRBJ1-6; possible D gene TRBD1, 5 bases. V shed 8 bases and J shed 7 bases, with 15 bases lying between them. Germline CDR1 is LNHDA and CDR2 is SQIVND (reference sequence). The CDR3 extends over 14 amino acids. CDR3 sequence: CASAWGTSNSPLHF. DNA for the CDR3: TGTGCCAGTGCGTGGGGGACCTCAAATTCACCCCTCCACTTT. The whole variable domain, filled in from reference TRBV19 and TRBJ1-6, reads DGGITQSPKYLFRKEGQNVTLSCEQNLNHDAMYWYRQDPGQGLRLIYYSQIVNDFQKGDIAEGYSVSREKKESFPLTVTSAQKNPTAFYLCASAWGTSNSPLHFGNGTRLTVT.

This clonotype was observed a few times. The chain carries TRBV12-3 or TRBV12-4 and TRBJ2-3; D unresolved. CDR3 length equals 16 residues. V lost 3 bases and J lost 6, with 19 bases in between. DNA of the CDR3: TGTGCCAGCAGTTTGAAAGCAGCTACCGTTTGGGATACGCAGTATTTT. As protein: CASSLKAATVWDTQYF.

This clonotype was detected only a few times. The CDR3 coding sequence is TGTGCCAGCAGCCCTTTGACGGGGGGGACAAATGAGCAGTTCTTC. This codes for CASSPLTGGTNEQFF. The V call is TRBV3-1, the J call TRBJ2-1, with 8 positions matching TRBD2. Germline V lookup: CDR1 LGHDT, CDR2 YNNKEL (reference sequence). V was pared by 4 bases and J by 7 bases, with 9 bases of the junction left unmatched. The CDR3 contains 15 residues.

This clonotype was observed many times. J is TRBJ2-5 and V is TRBV12-3 or TRBV12-4; TRBD1 is a possible D gene (6 bases). Trimming pared 8 bases from V and 0 bases from J, leaving 22 bases between. This CDR3 is 17 amino acids long. DNA of the CDR3: TGTGCCAGCCGGCGCTTAAGGTGGGGACAAAACCAAGAGACCCAGTACTTC. It specifies CASRRLRWGQNQETQYF.

This clonotype showed up many times. The V call is TRBV7-2, the J call TRBJ1-5; D may be TRBD1 (5 bases). Trimming pared 1 base from V and 5 bases from J, leaving 21 bases between. Germline V gene sequence: CDR1 SGHTA, CDR2 FQGNSA. This CDR3 has 18 residues. CDR3 loop: CASSLERRERDLDQPQHF. CDR3 in DNA: TGTGCCAGCAGCTTAGAAAGGCGGGAGCGGGACCTCGATCAGCCCCAGCATTTT.

There are a few counts of this clonotype. The genes are TRBV10-2 and TRBJ2-3; 7 bases map to TRBD2. The CDR3 is 15 amino acids. Per germline, CDR1 WSHSY and CDR2 SAAADI. The junction had 8 bases not matched to a gene; V was cut back by 6 bases and J by 2 bases. This CDR3 reads CASSREQRDTDTQYF. The DNA for the CDR3 is TGCGCCAGCAGCCGCGAACAGCGGGACACAGATACGCAGTATTTT.

The J gene is TRBJ2-7, the V gene TRBV5-1; D possibly matches TRBD1 or TRBD2 (5 bases each). Germline CDR1 is SGHRS and CDR2 is YFSETQ. The length of the CDR3 is 16 residues. Trimming removed 2 bases from V and 3 bases from J, with 18 bases in between. The CDR3 bases are TGCGCCAGCAGCTTATCCCTTACAGGAGGTGTCTACGAGCAGTACTTC. This translates into CASSLSLTGGVYEQYF.